This is a list of T cell receptor beta chains from one sample in a study of PD-1 blockade in classical Hodgkin lymphoma. The method was immunoSEQ multiplex PCR; TCRdb's version includes in-frame clones alone and lacks a portion of them. The data show fewer than 100,000 clones, approximately 91% seen once. This specimen consisted of peripheral blood mononuclear cells (PBMCs), obtained at baseline. The receptors stem from a human donor with classical Hodgkin lymphoma. Both conserved end residues are part of each CDR3. A D gene is named only where the DNA matches it firmly. Where a row states a size, it is once, few, many or the class of an expanded clone; other rows omit it.

>TRBD2|-|TRBV28|TRBJ2-4
CASSSGLAEKNIQYF
TGTGCCAGCAGTTCGGGACTAGCGGAAAAAAACATTCAGTACTTC
>-|once|TRBV14|TRBJ1-2
CASSQDLNYGYTF
TGTGCCAGCAGCCAAGATCTAAACTATGGCTACACCTTC
>-|-|TRBV5-4|TRBJ1-3
CASSPRGGGAGNTIYF
TGTGCCAGCAGCCCCCGTGGCGGAGGGGCGGGAAACACCATATATTTT
>TRBD2|-|TRBV7-9|TRBJ2-1
CASSLDGLAAHNEQFF
TGTGCCAGCAGCTTAGACGGACTAGCGGCCCACAATGAGCAGTTCTTC
>-|-|TRBV29-1|TRBJ1-1
CSVERSMNTEAFF
TGCAGCGTTGAACGCAGTATGAACACTGAAGCTTTCTTT
>-|-|TRBV6-5|TRBJ1-2
CASSYADRDGYTF
TGTGCCAGCAGTTACGCGGACAGAGATGGCTACACCTTC
>-|once|TRBV7-2|TRBJ2-7
CASSRDTYEQYF
TGTGCCAGCAGCCGCGACACCTACGAGCAGTACTTC
>TRBD1|-|TRBV9|TRBJ2-7
CATETGTTYEQYF
TGTGCCACTGAGACAGGGACAACCTACGAGCAGTACTTC
>-|-|TRBV10-2|TRBJ2-1
CASSEFERTNEQFF
TGCGCCAGCAGTGAGTTCGAACGAACCAATGAGCAGTTCTTC
>TRBD2|-|TRBV29-1|TRBJ2-7
CSVEVAGSSSYEQYF
TGCAGCGTTGAAGTAGCGGGTTCTAGCTCCTACGAGCAGTACTTC
>TRBD1|-|TRBV5-4|TRBJ2-4
CASSIGQGLAKNIQYF
TGTGCCAGCAGCATCGGACAGGGACTAGCCAAAAACATTCAGTACTTC
>-|once|TRBV5-1|TRBJ2-7
CASSFEGTYEQYF
TGCGCCAGCAGCTTTGAGGGAACCTACGAGCAGTACTTC
>-|-|TRBV5-6|TRBJ2-7
CASSLLTLRGEQYF
TGTGCCAGCAGCTTGTTAACATTACGGGGAGAGCAGTACTTC
>TRBD2|-|TRBV29-1|TRBJ2-1
CSGEGLAGTHVHPYNEQFF
TGCAGCGGAGAAGGACTAGCGGGAACACACGTACACCCCTACAATGAGCAGTTCTTC
>-|-|TRBV6-1|TRBJ2-4
CASSERGNKNIQYF
TGTGCCAGCAGTGAACGAGGGAATAAAAACATTCAGTACTTC
>-|-|TRBV9|TRBJ1-1
CASSVGIGTEAFF
TGTGCCAGCAGCGTGGGAATCGGCACTGAAGCTTTCTTT
>TRBD1|-|TRBV11-1|TRBJ2-7
CASSRTGRYEQYF
TGTGCCAGCAGCCGGACAGGGCGGTACGAGCAGTACTTC
>-|-|TRBV28|TRBJ1-1
CASSFSGSTEAFF
TGTGCCAGCAGTTTTTCCGGGTCCACTGAAGCTTTCTTT
>-|-|TRBV7-9|TRBJ2-1
CASDSDGYREGNEQFF
TGTGCCAGCGACTCGGACGGCTACAGGGAGGGGAATGAGCAGTTCTTC
>TRBD1|-|TRBV5-1|TRBJ2-7
CASSLATGASYEQYF
TGCGCCAGCAGCTTGGCGACAGGGGCGTCCTACGAGCAGTACTTC
>-|-|TRBV7-9|TRBJ1-1
CASSSYRADTEAFF
TGTGCCAGCAGCTCATATCGGGCTGACACTGAAGCTTTCTTT
>-|-|TRBV5-5|TRBJ1-1
CASSLRSEAFF
TGTGCCAGCAGCTTGCGGAGTGAAGCTTTCTTT
>TRBD2|-|TRBV29-1|TRBJ2-7
CSVAGTSGRAVTSYEQYF
TGCAGCGTAGCCGGGACTAGCGGGAGGGCCGTAACGTCCTACGAGCAGTACTTC
>-|-|TRBV2|TRBJ1-2
CAGTRGNYGYTF
TGTGCTGGAACGAGGGGGAACTATGGCTACACCTTC
>-|-|TRBV5-1|TRBJ2-1
CASSADLNNEQFF
TGCGCCAGCAGCGCGGACTTAAACAATGAGCAGTTCTTC
>-|-|TRBV5-1|TRBJ2-7
CASSLLGTLQGEQYF
TGCGCCAGCAGCTTACTAGGGACCTTACAAGGCGAGCAGTACTTC
>-|-|TRBV4-2|TRBJ1-2
CASSPEIGVGYGYTF
TGTGCCAGCAGCCCGGAGATTGGGGTCGGCTATGGCTACACCTTC
>-|many|TRBV21-1|TRBJ1-1
CASFPNQKDRGEAFF
TGTGCCAGCTTTCCCAACCAGAAGGACAGGGGTGAAGCTTTCTTT
>-|-|TRBV29-1|TRBJ2-3
CSVGLDVRDTQYF
TGCAGCGTTGGACTGGACGTCCGGGATACGCAGTATTTT
>-|-|TRBV29-1|TRBJ1-1
CSVEQSITEAFF
TGCAGCGTTGAACAAAGTATCACTGAAGCTTTCTTT
>-|-|TRBV19|TRBJ1-1
CASARLVGTEAFF
TGTGCCAGTGCCCGGTTAGTGGGCACTGAAGCTTTCTTT
>-|-|TRBV11-2|TRBJ2-5
CASSLRGGWQETQYF
TGTGCCAGCAGCTTAAGGGGGGGTTGGCAAGAGACCCAGTACTTC